The clone carrying this T cell receptor (beta chain) was observed a few times. What it binds is unknown. Via MiXCR, TCRdb re-called the 5' RACE reads, giving one row per CDR3 protein. Of 500,000 to 650,000 distinct CDR3 sequences detected, roughly an eighth appear once; the ten largest clones hold 15%. This entry is derived from a study of T cells after yellow fever vaccination. Study conclusions and caveats: Most clones from primary vaccination resurfaced after the booster (under 97% CD4, 88% CD8).

CDR1 and CDR2 (germline): KGHDR, SFDVKD. The V end was cut by 1 base, the J end by 9 bases, with 9 bases between. The length of the CDR3 is 13 residues. The source is a man younger than 40 who received the YFV17D yellow fever vaccine. The sequencing here drew on PBMCs, taken on the day of the yellow fever booster vaccination. The J gene is TRBJ2-1, the V gene TRBV24-1; D is undetermined. In DNA, the CDR3 is TGTGCCACCAGTGATTTTCCGGAAACTGAGCAGTTCTTC. It codes for CATSDFPETEQFF.